These T cell receptor beta chains were read from a single sample in a study of T cells in Graves' hyperthyroidism and ophthalmopathy. TCRdb redid the calling of the multiplex PCR reads with MiXCR, one entry per CDR3 protein. The table has approximately 480,000 distinct CDR3 sequences, more than 20% seen once. Sequencing input: blood. These receptors were collected from a young man with Graves' hyperthyroidism. Each CDR3 is given with its conserved first and last residue. D genes are given only for firm matches. A clone size is listed for some rows: how often the clone was seen (once, few, many), or a class if it is expanded.

clone_size	d_call	v_call	j_call	cdr3_aa	cdr3_nt
many	-	TRBV11-2	TRBJ2-7	CASSLNAGHEQYF	TGTGCCAGCAGCTTAAATGCGGGGCACGAGCAGTACTTC
once	-	TRBV27	TRBJ1-1	CASKRGGPSNTEAFF	TGTGCCAGCAAACGGGGGGGGCCGTCGAACACTGAAGCTTTCTTT
many	-	TRBV6-5	TRBJ2-7	CASSYMNGYEQYF	TGTGCCAGCAGTTATATGAATGGGTACGAGCAGTACTTC
many	-	TRBV12-3/TRBV12-4	TRBJ1-1	CASSHPGLNTEAFF	TGTGCCAGCAGCCACCCCGGTCTGAACACTGAAGCTTTCTTT
-	-	TRBV6-4	TRBJ2-2	CASSGQTNTGELFF	TGTGCCAGCAGTGGACAGACTAACACCGGGGAGCTGTTTTTT
many	-	TRBV30	TRBJ1-1	CAWSRTLPALNTEAFF	TGTGCCTGGAGTAGGACCCTCCCCGCCTTAAACACTGAAGCTTTCTTT
-	TRBD2	TRBV29-1	TRBJ2-7	CSVTGGISYEQYF	TGCAGCGTTACCGGGGGGATCTCCTACGAGCAGTACTTC
-	-	TRBV4-1	TRBJ2-7	CASSQEGANSYEQYF	TGCGCCAGCAGCCAAGAGGGGGCCAACTCCTACGAGCAGTACTTC
-	-	TRBV6-5	TRBJ2-5	CASSYHPGRETQYF	TGTGCCAGCAGTTACCATCCCGGGAGAGAGACCCAGTACTTC
many	-	TRBV4-1	TRBJ1-2	CASSQDGQGPNYGYTF	TGCGCCAGCAGCCAAGATGGGCAGGGCCCCAACTATGGCTACACCTTC
-	TRBD1	TRBV6-2/TRBV6-3	TRBJ2-7	CASSYNYGGQGAYEQYF	TGTGCCAGCAGTTACAATTACGGGGGACAGGGAGCCTACGAGCAGTACTTC
-	-	TRBV30	TRBJ1-1	CAWEGDTEAFF	TGTGCCTGGGAGGGGGACACTGAAGCTTTCTTT
many	-	TRBV6-5	TRBJ1-5	CASSYRDLNQPQHF	TGTGCCAGCAGTTACCGGGACCTCAATCAGCCCCAGCATTTT
-	TRBD1	TRBV13	TRBJ1-5	CASSIRQGDNQPQHF	TGTGCCAGCAGCATTCGACAGGGGGACAATCAGCCCCAGCATTTT
-	-	TRBV5-1	TRBJ2-7	CASSIAWVGTAAYEKYF	TGCGCCAGCAGTATCGCCTGGGTCGGGACTGCAGCCTACGAGAAGTACTTC
many	TRBD1	TRBV11-2	TRBJ2-7	CASSWGGPGQGVYEQYF	TGTGCCAGCAGCTGGGGGGGTCCGGGACAGGGGGTCTACGAGCAGTACTTC